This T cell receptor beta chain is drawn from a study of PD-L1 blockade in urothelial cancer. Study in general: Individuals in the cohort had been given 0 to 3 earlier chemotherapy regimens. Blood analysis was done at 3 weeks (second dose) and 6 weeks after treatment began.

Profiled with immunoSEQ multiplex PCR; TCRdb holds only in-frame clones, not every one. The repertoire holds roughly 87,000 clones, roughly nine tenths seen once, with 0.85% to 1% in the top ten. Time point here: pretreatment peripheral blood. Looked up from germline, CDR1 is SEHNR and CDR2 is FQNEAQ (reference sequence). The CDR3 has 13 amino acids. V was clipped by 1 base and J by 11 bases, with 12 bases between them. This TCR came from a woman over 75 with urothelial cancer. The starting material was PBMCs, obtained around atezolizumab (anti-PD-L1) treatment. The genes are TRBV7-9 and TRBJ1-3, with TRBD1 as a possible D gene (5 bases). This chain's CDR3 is CASSLGGLLAIYF. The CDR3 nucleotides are TGTGCCAGCAGCTTAGGGGGCCTTCTTGCCATATATTTT.